The source of this T cell receptor beta chain is a study of tumor-infiltrating lymphocytes in primary liver carcinoma. Background on the study: The cohort included men and women aged 30 to 69 years. Staged T1-T3 N0M0, the tumors had sizes that ranged from about 4.2 to 11 cm across.

V lost 7 bases, J lost 6 bases, and 12 bases stayed unmatched. The CDR3 extends over 15 amino acids. Making TCR beta cDNA involved 400 to 600 ng total RNA and a constant-region primer. Amplification in three nested multiplex PCR rounds with slightly modified ARM-PCR gave rise to TCR beta libraries. Primers for the first two PCR rounds were TRBV1-TRBV30 forward primers and a C-beta reverse primer (approximately 10 cycles per round). TCRdb reprocessed the multiplex PCR reads via MiXCR and lists one record per CDR3 protein. Among approximately 310,000 distinct CDR3 sequences listed, roughly 60% were seen once. The researchers obtained blood RNA from unsorted whole blood and also extracted germline DNA. Chronic HBV infection, untreated so far, was present in the patients.

This chain links TRBV12-3 or TRBV12-4 with TRBJ2-1; 7 bases fit TRBD1. This sequence originates from a middle-aged man with primary liver carcinoma and hepatitis B virus infection. Sequencing was performed on peripheral blood. CDR3 sequence (DNA): TGTGCCAGCAATTTGAGACAGGGCACCTTCAATGAGCAGTTCTTC. Amino acid sequence: CASNLRQGTFNEQFF.